Listed below are T cell receptor beta chains from one sample, sequenced in a study of neurological immune-mediated disorders. A single record per CDR3 protein comes from TCRdb applying MiXCR to the 5' RACE reads. The sample lists under 100,000 distinct CDR3 sequences, roughly 4.5% seen once, with less than 7.5% in the top ten. The material sequenced was PBMCs. The receptors were gathered from a woman aged 55-69 years with multiple sclerosis. The CDR3 runs from the conserved cysteine through the conserved F or W. Fields, in order: D gene, V gene, J gene, clone size, CDR3 protein, CDR3 DNA. A D gene is named only where the DNA matches it firmly. Size is omitted from some rows. Given values are once, few, many or a class for expanded clones.

D gene: .
V gene: TRBV25-1
J gene: TRBJ1-1
clone size: .
CDR3 protein: CASSESWPSRNTEAFF
CDR3 DNA: TGTGCCAGCAGTGAATCGTGGCCTAGCAGGAACACTGAAGCTTTCTTT

D gene: .
V gene: TRBV6-2/TRBV6-3
J gene: TRBJ2-5
clone size: many
CDR3 protein: CASSWIGRGRRETQYF
CDR3 DNA: TGTGCCAGCAGTTGGATTGGACGGGGGCGCCGGGAGACCCAGTACTTC

D gene: .
V gene: TRBV20-1
J gene: TRBJ1-2
clone size: many
CDR3 protein: CSARVLVTNYGYTF
CDR3 DNA: TGCAGTGCTAGAGTTTTGGTTACAAACTATGGCTACACCTTC

D gene: .
V gene: TRBV5-1
J gene: TRBJ2-1
clone size: many
CDR3 protein: CASSRGDSGSYNEQFF
CDR3 DNA: TGCGCCAGCAGCCGGGGAGATTCTGGCTCCTACAATGAGCAGTTCTTC

D gene: TRBD2
V gene: TRBV7-2
J gene: TRBJ2-1
clone size: many
CDR3 protein: CASSSPGTSGGHSYNEQFF
CDR3 DNA: TGTGCCAGCAGCTCCCCCGGGACTAGCGGGGGCCACTCCTACAATGAGCAGTTCTTC

D gene: .
V gene: TRBV6-5
J gene: TRBJ2-2
clone size: many
CDR3 protein: CASSYLRPQGTGELFF
CDR3 DNA: TGTGCCAGCAGTTACCTACGACCCCAGGGGACCGGGGAGCTGTTTTTT

D gene: .
V gene: TRBV6-6
J gene: TRBJ1-3
clone size: many
CDR3 protein: CASDDKGTGNTIYF
CDR3 DNA: TGTGCCAGCGATGATAAGGGGACTGGAAACACCATATATTTT

D gene: .
V gene: TRBV27
J gene: TRBJ1-5
clone size: once
CDR3 protein: CASSLTRQGLTPQHF
CDR3 DNA: TGTGCCAGCAGTTTAACTCGGCAGGGCCTGACGCCCCAGCATTTT

D gene: .
V gene: TRBV7-7
J gene: TRBJ2-1
clone size: many
CDR3 protein: CASSLEGVDEQFF
CDR3 DNA: TGTGCCAGCAGCTTAGAGGGGGTCGATGAGCAGTTCTTC

D gene: .
V gene: TRBV5-1
J gene: TRBJ2-5
clone size: many
CDR3 protein: CASSFDAQGIQETQYF
CDR3 DNA: TGCGCCAGCAGCTTTGACGCCCAGGGGATACAAGAGACCCAGTACTTC

D gene: .
V gene: TRBV7-9
J gene: TRBJ2-7
clone size: many
CDR3 protein: CASSLGQDSYEQYF
CDR3 DNA: TGTGCCAGCAGCTTAGGACAGGACTCCTACGAGCAGTACTTC

D gene: .
V gene: TRBV3-1
J gene: TRBJ2-3
clone size: many
CDR3 protein: CASSRGRISTDTQYF
CDR3 DNA: TGTGCCAGCAGTAGGGGGAGAATTAGCACAGATACGCAGTATTTT

D gene: .
V gene: TRBV12-3/TRBV12-4
J gene: TRBJ1-2
clone size: many
CDR3 protein: CASSSQVNYGYTF
CDR3 DNA: TGTGCCAGCAGTTCACAGGTGAACTATGGCTACACCTTC

D gene: TRBD2
V gene: TRBV5-1
J gene: TRBJ2-1
clone size: many
CDR3 protein: CASHYTGPGGEQFF
CDR3 DNA: TGCGCCAGCCACTACACAGGTCCCGGGGGGGAGCAGTTCTTC

D gene: .
V gene: TRBV5-1
J gene: TRBJ1-2
clone size: many
CDR3 protein: CASSLEGRGISYGYTF
CDR3 DNA: TGCGCCAGCAGCTTGGAAGGTCGGGGTATTAGCTATGGCTACACCTTC

D gene: .
V gene: TRBV15
J gene: TRBJ2-2
clone size: once
CDR3 protein: CATSSLGGNGELFF
CDR3 DNA: TGTGCCACCAGCAGCTTGGGTGGAAACGGGGAGCTGTTTTTT

D gene: .
V gene: TRBV5-1
J gene: TRBJ2-1
clone size: many
CDR3 protein: CASSRETGTNNNEQFF
CDR3 DNA: TGCGCCAGCAGCAGGGAAACCGGGACAAATAACAATGAGCAGTTCTTC

D gene: .
V gene: TRBV28
J gene: TRBJ2-2
clone size: many
CDR3 protein: CASRPSGTNTGELFF
CDR3 DNA: TGTGCCAGCAGACCCTCCGGGACGAACACCGGGGAGCTGTTTTTT

D gene: .
V gene: TRBV5-1
J gene: TRBJ1-5
clone size: many
CDR3 protein: CASRRGSNQPQHF
CDR3 DNA: TGCGCCAGCAGAAGGGGTAGCAATCAGCCCCAGCATTTT

D gene: .
V gene: TRBV4-1
J gene: TRBJ2-7
clone size: many
CDR3 protein: CASSQGHRLSYEQYF
CDR3 DNA: TGCGCCAGCAGCCAAGGACACCGACTCTCCTACGAGCAGTACTTC

D gene: TRBD1
V gene: TRBV18
J gene: TRBJ1-5
clone size: many
CDR3 protein: CASSKDRRSGNQPQHF
CDR3 DNA: TGTGCCAGCTCAAAGGACAGGAGGTCGGGCAATCAGCCCCAGCATTTT

D gene: TRBD1
V gene: TRBV18
J gene: TRBJ1-2
clone size: few
CDR3 protein: CASSPGQQGSTGYTF
CDR3 DNA: TGTGCCAGCTCACCCGGGCAACAGGGGAGCACCGGCTACACCTTC

D gene: .
V gene: TRBV20-1
J gene: TRBJ2-2
clone size: many
CDR3 protein: CSAGGRHGVGGELFF
CDR3 DNA: TGCAGCGCGGGCGGCAGGCACGGCGTTGGCGGGGAGCTGTTTTTT

D gene: TRBD1
V gene: TRBV5-1
J gene: TRBJ1-1
clone size: many
CDR3 protein: CASTWTGDTEAFF
CDR3 DNA: TGCGCCAGCACGTGGACAGGGGACACTGAAGCTTTCTTT

D gene: .
V gene: TRBV7-9
J gene: TRBJ2-1
clone size: .
CDR3 protein: CASSLVGEQFF
CDR3 DNA: TGTGCCAGCAGCTTGGTGGGTGAGCAGTTCTTC

D gene: .
V gene: TRBV20-1
J gene: TRBJ2-3
clone size: many
CDR3 protein: CSGESGTTDTQYF
CDR3 DNA: TGCAGTGGCGAAAGCGGGACAACAGATACGCAGTATTTT